This T cell receptor beta chain is from a study of blood T cell repertoires in COVID-19. In the study overall: Both acute and convalescent COVID-19 samples were obtained from the United States, Italy and Spain.

Authors' methods: Quantification of nucleated cells was approximated via reference gene primer amplification. The data were produced by immunoSEQ multiplex PCR, yet TCRdb's version contains in-frame clones alone and is incomplete. The DNA was the basis for D and trimming; V, J and clone size are from that table. This table has around 40,000 clones, roughly 85% appearing once. The material sequenced was peripheral blood. This receptor was obtained from a human donor in a cohort sampled during active COVID-19.

For the CDR3, the DNA is TGCGCCACCAGGCGGACTGGGAGCACAGATACGCAGTATTTT. Protein: CATRRTGSTDTQYF. The chain recombines TRBV10-2 with TRBJ2-3; possibly TRBD2 for D (5 bases). The V end lost 10 bases, the J end lost 0 bases, and 14 bases lay between the germline ends. The CDR3 extends over 14 amino acids. Germline CDR1 reads WSHSY; CDR2 reads SAAADI.